A single sample gave rise to the 13 T cell receptor beta chains below, sequenced in a study of T cells in Graves' hyperthyroidism and ophthalmopathy. There were TCR beta CDR3 regions amplified from RNA transcripts. The primer set for the first-round RT-PCR of the TCR CDR3 was HTBI. Via MiXCR, TCRdb re-called the multiplex PCR reads, giving one row per CDR3 protein. The sample includes about 320,000 distinct CDR3 sequences, around 17% of them seen just once. The sample consisted of blood. The receptor source for this set is a young man with Graves' hyperthyroidism.

This clonotype was found many times. The V gene is TRBV27, the J gene TRBJ2-5, with 11 bases matching TRBD2. Germline V gene data show CDR1 as MNHEY and CDR2 as SMNVEV (reference sequence). V was clipped by 4 bases and J by 5 bases; unmatched bases: 9. This CDR3 has 16 amino acids. For the CDR3, the DNA is TGTGCCAGCAGTTACGGGGTAGCGGGAGGGCCGGAGACCCAGTACTTC. Protein sequence: CASSYGVAGGPETQYF.

This clonotype showed up many times. The chain is built from TRBV20-1 and TRBJ2-7; 8 nucleotides match TRBD1. Losses at the gene ends were 2 bases for V and 4 bases for J; bases not matched to a gene: 10. Germline-derived CDR1 and CDR2 are DFQATT and SNEGSKA (reference sequence). The CDR3 is made up of 15 amino acids. CDR3 sequence reads: CSARFFPGQEYEQYF. Written as DNA, the CDR3 is TGCAGTGCTAGATTTTTTCCGGGACAGGAGTACGAGCAGTACTTC.

This clonotype has at least ten counts. The J gene is TRBJ1-2, the V gene TRBV30, with a possible D match to TRBD1 (5 bases). V lost 0 bases and J 4 bases, leaving 9 bases between the germline ends. The CDR3 is 13 amino acids. Germline loops: CDR1 GTSNPN, CDR2 SVGIG (reference sequence). The CDR3 here is CAWSVGGGYGYTF. Here the CDR3 DNA reads TGTGCCTGGAGTGTGGGGGGAGGCTATGGCTACACCTTC.

This clonotype showed up just a few times. The chain couples TRBV14 to TRBJ1-1; 11 bases are shared with TRBD1. The V and J ends lost 2 bases and 3 bases, in that order; junction bases with no gene match: 8. This CDR3 comprises 17 residues. Germline V gene data show CDR1 as SGHDN and CDR2 as FVKESK. CDR3 nucleotides: TGTGCCAGCAGCCAACTTGGACAGGGGGCTGGTGACACTGAAGCTTTCTTT. Translating it yields CASSQLGQGAGDTEAFF.

The chain combines TRBV14 with TRBJ1-4, with D possibly TRBD1 on 6 matching bases. This CDR3 is built from 13 residues. V was pared by 7 bases and J by 10 bases, with 16 bases between. Germline CDR1 is SGHDN and CDR2 is FVKESK. Written as DNA, the CDR3 is TGTGCCAGCACTACAGGGATGCTGGGAAAACTGTTTTTT. The encoded protein is CASTTGMLGKLFF.

The chain joins TRBV6-5 to TRBJ2-2; D possibly matches TRBD1 or TRBD2 (5 bases each). CDR3 length equals 15 residues. Per the germline V gene, CDR1 is MNHEY and CDR2 is SVGAGI. Trimming left V 4 bases short and J 4 bases short, with 13 bases between. The CDR3 DNA reads as TGTGCCAGCAGTTGGGACCGCCCACCCACCGGGGAGCTGTTTTTT. This translates into CASSWDRPPTGELFF.

In its sample, this clonotype was seen a few times. This chain links TRBV27 with TRBJ1-5; the match to TRBD1 covers 8 bases. The V gene's germline CDR1 is MNHEY and CDR2 SMNVEV (reference sequence). CDR3 length equals 17 residues. V lost 6 bases, J lost 4 bases, and 14 bases stayed unmatched. The CDR3 nucleotides read TGTGCCAGCAGCCGAACAGGGGGAGGGAAAGGAAATCAGCCCCAGCATTTT. It translates to CASSRTGGGKGNQPQHF.

This clonotype was recorded many times. The CDR3 DNA reads TGTGCCAGCAGCCAAGATACTGGAGGACGCACAGATACGCAGTATTTT. This encodes CASSQDTGGRTDTQYF. V usage is TRBV3-1 and J usage is TRBJ2-3; TRBD2 is a possible D gene (5 bases). CDR1 is LGHDT, CDR2 YNNKEL, per germline (reference sequence). CDR3 length: 16 amino acids. Trimming cost V 0 bases and J 1 base, with 11 bases left between them.

This clonotype was seen a few times. The J gene is TRBJ1-1, the V gene TRBV4-1; no clear D. The CDR3 is made up of 16 amino acids. The V end was cut by 0 bases, the J end by 4 bases, with 15 bases between. Germline CDR1 and CDR2: MGHRA and YSYEKL. CDR3 amino acids: CASSQEVTASVTEAFF. CDR3 coding DNA: TGCGCCAGCAGCCAAGAAGTGACCGCCAGTGTCACTGAAGCTTTCTTT.

This clonotype was counted many times. The rearrangement links TRBV11-1 to TRBJ2-1; a weak D match, TRBD2 (6 bases). CDR3 length equals 14 residues. The V gene's germline CDR1 is SGHAT and CDR2 FQDESV (reference sequence). V lost 4 bases to trimming and J lost 8 bases, with 15 bases between them. The CDR3 is CASSSADPGDEQFF. In nucleotides, the CDR3 is TGTGCCAGCAGCTCCGCGGACCCGGGGGATGAGCAGTTCTTC.

This clonotype was counted ten times or more. This chain joins TRBV7-3 and TRBJ2-1; 9 nucleotides align to TRBD2. CDR3 length: 15 amino acids. V lost 7 bases to trimming and J lost 4 bases; unmatched junction nucleotides: 8. CDR1 is SGHTA and CDR2 is FQGTGA in the germline V gene. The CDR3 sequence is CASTYSGGTYNEQFF. The CDR3 DNA follows: TGTGCCAGCACCTATAGCGGGGGAACTTACAATGAGCAGTTCTTC.

This clonotype was observed at least ten times. The chain combines TRBV11-3 with TRBJ1-2; D unclear. This CDR3 has 14 amino acids. V was shortened by 0 bases and J by 0 bases, with 5 bases between the two germline ends. Germline CDR1 and CDR2: SGHNT and YENEEA. The DNA for the CDR3 is TGTGCCAGCAGCTTAGACTATTCTAACTATGGCTACACCTTC. This translates into CASSLDYSNYGYTF.

The chain joins TRBV2 to TRBJ1-5, with 8 bases identical to TRBD1. With V trimmed by 5 bases and J by 6 bases, 9 bases remained unmatched. The germline V gene encodes CDR1 SNHLY and CDR2 FYNNEI. The CDR3 has 15 amino acids. The CDR3 protein is CASSPSGGSGQPQHF. CDR3 bases: TGTGCCAGCAGTCCCTCAGGGGGCTCTGGTCAGCCCCAGCATTTT.